This passage covers 3 T cell receptor beta chains from one sample sequenced in a study of T cell changes during pregnancy in multiple sclerosis. Sequencing used immunoSEQ multiplex PCR; TCRdb keeps in-frame clones, though not all of them. This table has tens of thousands of clones, around nine tenths appearing once. Sample: CD4+ T cells from peripheral blood mononuclear cells, taken in the second trimester of pregnancy. The receptors here all came from a female donor in good health, enrolled as a control in a pregnancy study.

This chain joins TRBV15 and TRBJ1-1; D not certain. V was pared by 9 bases and J by 1 base, with 18 bases between. This CDR3 region has 15 residues. CDR1 LNHNV and CDR2 YYDKDF come from the germline V gene (reference sequence). The CDR3 DNA follows: TGTGCCACGTCCACATCCCTTTCCCCGAACACTGAAGCTTTCTTT. Translating gives CATSTSLSPNTEAFF.

This rearrangement joins TRBV19 to TRBJ1-4; tentatively, D is TRBD1 (5 bases). Per germline, CDR1 LNHDA and CDR2 SQIVND (reference sequence). Between the trimmed V and J ends, which lost 5 bases and 3 bases, there was a span of 13 bases. The CDR3 length is 15 residues. CDR3 DNA: TGTGCCAGTAGTGCCAACCGGGGGGCTAATGAAAAACTGTTTTTT. Translation: CASSANRGANEKLFF.

Here the CDR3 DNA reads TGTGCCAGCAGCCCCCGGGGACAGGGGGTCCATGGCTACACCTTC. As protein: CASSPRGQGVHGYTF. The genes are TRBV7-8 and TRBJ1-2, with TRBD1 matching over 11 bases. Germline V CDR1 and CDR2: SGHVS, FQNEAQ. With 5 bases clipped from V and 6 bases from J, the junction kept 8 bases outside the gene matches. CDR3 length: 15 residues.